This TCR beta chain was recovered during a study of cytomegalovirus exposure and HLA in healthy donors. The wider study: A data release that came early held roughly 90 million unique TCRs from HLA-typed donors. Whole-study results and caveats: A later analysis reportedly found fewer N-insertions in an Asian-associated ancestry cluster than the roughly 730-donor mean. The study had only CMV serostatus as immune exposure information.

In the case of this clone: Its matching antigen is unknown.

The PCR contained 60 Vbeta and 13 Jbeta primers. As originally analysed: A follow-up analysis tallied around 80 million unique TCR beta chains, some 11 million shared. Profiled with immunoSEQ multiplex PCR; TCRdb holds only in-frame clones, not every one. V and J calls and clone size are given by that table; D and trimming were obtained from the DNA. The sample has more than 150,000 clones, approximately 84% seen once. The sequence was collected from a woman aged 40 to 49 in good health and CMV-seropositive. Source material: PBMCs.

DNA for the CDR3: TGTGCCAGCAGCTTAATGGTCAGGGGGGAACATGAGCAGTTCTTC. Translation: CASSLMVRGEHEQFF. This chain joins TRBV7-6 and TRBJ2-1, with a tentative D call TRBD1 (7 bases). Germline V gene data show CDR1 as SGHVS and CDR2 as FNYEAQ. With 2 bases removed from V and 8 bases from J, the gap between germline ends came to 16 bases. This CDR3 spans 15 amino acids.